This T cell receptor beta chain stems from a study of technical replicates of blood from several donors. The table lists this clone with a count of one. Generated by immunoSEQ multiplex PCR, the TCRdb table keeps only in-frame clones and is missing some. The sample yields around 83,000 clones, about 93% seen once. V lost 7 bases, J lost 4 bases, and 16 bases lay in between. The CDR3 is 14 amino acids. Germline V CDR1 and CDR2: SNHLY, FYNNEI. The chain joins TRBV2 to TRBJ2-5; D is undetermined. The specimen was T cells isolated from PBMCs. The receptor was derived from a human donor in good health. The chain's CDR3 is CASKRIRNGETQYF. CDR3 coding DNA: TGTGCCAGCAAACGAATACGAAACGGAGAGACCCAGTACTTC.